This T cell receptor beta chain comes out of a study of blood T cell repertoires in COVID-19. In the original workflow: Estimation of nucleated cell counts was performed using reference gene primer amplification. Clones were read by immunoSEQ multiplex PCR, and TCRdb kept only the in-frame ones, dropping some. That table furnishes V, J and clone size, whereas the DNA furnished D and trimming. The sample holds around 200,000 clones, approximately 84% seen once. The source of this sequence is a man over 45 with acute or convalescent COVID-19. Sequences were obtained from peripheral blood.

Here the CDR3 reads CASSLIRGTEAFF. Written as DNA, the CDR3 is TGTGCCAGCAGCCTAATTCGGGGTACTGAAGCTTTCTTT. The chain uses TRBV11-2 and TRBJ1-1; unclear D gene. Germline CDR1 is SGHAT and CDR2 is FQNNGV. V was clipped by 5 bases and J by 5 bases, with 12 bases between them. The CDR3 runs 13 residues.